One and the same sample provided the 11 T cell receptor beta chains below, sequenced in a study of blood T cell repertoires in COVID-19. Sequencing was performed with immunoSEQ multiplex PCR; in TCRdb, only in-frame clones are kept and a portion is missing. The repertoire has approximately 190,000 clones, around 83% of them found once; the top ten carry around 6.3%. Sequencing used peripheral blood. The source of these receptors is a woman aged 40 to 50 with acute or convalescent COVID-19.

The gene calls are TRBV5-5 and TRBJ1-4; D perhaps matches TRBD1 (6 bases). Germline V gene sequence: CDR1 SGHKS, CDR2 YYEKEE (reference sequence). The CDR3 extends over 15 amino acids. Trimming stripped 3 bases from V and 8 bases from J, with 17 bases between. The DNA of the CDR3 is TGTGCCAGCAGCTCCACAGGGTTGATGGGAGAAAAACTGTTTTTT. Its translation: CASSSTGLMGEKLFF.

The V and J genes are TRBV27 and TRBJ1-2; D might be TRBD1 (6 bases). Looked up from germline, CDR1 is MNHEY and CDR2 is SMNVEV (reference sequence). The CDR3 sequence is 13 residues long. V gave up 2 bases and J gave up 7 bases, with 11 bases separating them. DNA of the CDR3: TGTGCCAGCAGTTTAAACAGGGTCGGTGGCTACACCTTC. It specifies CASSLNRVGGYTF.

The J gene is TRBJ2-7, the V gene TRBV19; TRBD2 is a possible D gene (6 bases). Germline V gives CDR1 LNHDA, CDR2 SQIVND (reference sequence). V gave up 4 bases and J gave up 3 bases, with 16 bases separating them. The CDR3 has 15 amino acids. In DNA form, the CDR3 reads TGTGCCAGTAGTACAATAAGGGAGGCTAACTACGAGCAGTACTTC. Translating gives CASSTIREANYEQYF.

The V gene is TRBV19, the J gene TRBJ2-5; D not resolved. V lost 2 bases to trimming and J lost 7 bases, with 8 bases between them. The CDR3 spans 12 residues. CDR1 is LNHDA and CDR2 is SQIVND in the germline V gene (reference sequence). CDR3 coding DNA: TGTGCCAGTAGTATATCAGTTGGGACCCAGTACTTC. As protein: CASSISVGTQYF.

This clone has only a few counts. The chain employs TRBV30 and TRBJ2-3; the D gene is possibly TRBD2 (6 bases). The CDR3 has 14 residues. Trimming left V 4 bases short and J 1 base short, with 12 bases between. From germline, CDR1 is GTSNPN and CDR2 SVGIG (reference sequence). DNA for the CDR3: TGTGCCTGGATACGGGGGTTCGGCACAGATACGCAGTATTTT. This encodes CAWIRGFGTDTQYF.

This rearrangement joins TRBV6-5 to TRBJ1-1; 7 nucleotides line up with TRBD1. V was clipped by 7 bases and J by 0 bases; unmatched bases: 8. This CDR3 is 15 amino acids long. Germline V lookup: CDR1 MNHEY, CDR2 SVGAGI. The CDR3 coding sequence is TGTGCCAGCATGGGTCGGGACAGTTTGAACACTGAAGCTTTCTTT. This sequence encodes CASMGRDSLNTEAFF.

The J gene is TRBJ1-1, the V gene TRBV6-5; 9 nucleotides align to TRBD1. J gave up 3 bases and V 4 bases, and 0 bases lay outside the gene matches. The germline gives CDR1 MNHEY, CDR2 SVGAGI. The CDR3 loop spans 13 amino acids. DNA for the CDR3: TGTGCCAGCAGTTGGACAGGGGACACTGAAGCTTTCTTT. Translation gives CASSWTGDTEAFF.

The chain joins TRBV21-1 to TRBJ1-1. TRBV21-1 counts as a pseudogene. This CDR3 is 13 amino acids long. CDR3 DNA sequence: TGTGCCAGCAGGAGGGCGGGGGACACTGAAGCTTTCTTT. Protein product: CASRRAGDTEAFF.

CDR3 sequence (DNA): TGTGCCAGTAGTATAGTGAGCCCAGGGGCTAACTATGGCTACACCTTC. Translating it yields CASSIVSPGANYGYTF. The rearrangement uses TRBV19 and TRBJ1-2, with D tentatively TRBD1 (6 bases). CDR3 length equals 16 residues. Germline V lookup: CDR1 LNHDA, CDR2 SQIVND (reference sequence). V was pared by 1 base and J by 0 bases, with 12 bases between.

This clone was counted only a few times. The rearrangement links TRBV15 to TRBJ1-6; no definite D call. V lost 0 bases and J lost 6, with 12 bases in between. The CDR3 extends over 16 amino acids. The germline gives CDR1 LNHNV, CDR2 YYDKDF (reference sequence). The CDR3 nucleotides read TGTGCCACCAGCAGAGAACAGAACCCCTTTAATTCACCCCTCCACTTT. It yields the protein CATSREQNPFNSPLHF.

This clone was detected a few times. The chain is built from TRBV11-3 and TRBJ2-3, with TRBD1 matching over 7 bases. V was clipped by 5 bases and J by 0 bases; unmatched bases: 2. In germline, CDR1 is SGHNT, CDR2 YENEEA. The CDR3 extends over 14 amino acids. The CDR3 DNA reads TGTGCCAGCAGCGGGACAGCTAGCACAGATACGCAGTATTTT. This encodes CASSGTASTDTQYF.